This is a list of T cell receptor beta chains from one sample in a study of blood T cell repertoires in COVID-19. Assay: immunoSEQ multiplex PCR; the TCRdb copy retains only in-frame clones and omits some. The top ten hold approximately 1.5% of the sample, which has roughly 410,000 clones, approximately 90% seen once. The sequenced sample consisted of peripheral blood. These receptors originate from a middle-aged woman with COVID-19, enrolled during active disease. CDR3s include the opening cysteine and the closing phenylalanine or tryptophan. The D gene is left open where the match is weak. Clone size appears in some rows only: once, few, many, or a class for an expanded clone.

>TRBV30|TRBJ1-2|NA|NA
TGTGCCTGGAGTCAGGCCAGATTTTTTAACTATGGCTACACCTTC
CAWSQARFFNYGYTF
>TRBV7-2|TRBJ1-2|NA|NA
TGTGCCAGCACCTTAGGGTGGGGGGATGGCTACACCTTC
CASTLGWGDGYTF
>TRBV5-1|TRBJ2-1|TRBD1|once
TGCGCCAGCAGCTTTCAGTGGGACAGGATGATCAATGAGCAGTTCTTC
CASSFQWDRMINEQFF
>TRBV29-1|TRBJ1-1|NA|NA
TGCAGCGTTGAAGACCCTTCCACCTCTGCCTCGAAGGGGGCTGAAGCTTTCTTT
CSVEDPSTSASKGAEAFF
>TRBV6-5|TRBJ1-1|TRBD1|NA
TGTGCCAGCAGACTACAGGGGCGAAACACTGAAGCTTTCTTT
CASRLQGRNTEAFF
>TRBV5-1|TRBJ2-1|TRBD2|NA
TGCGCCAGCTCGGGACTAGCGGGAGGGCTAACCTACAATGAGCAGTTCTTC
CASSGLAGGLTYNEQFF
>TRBV5-1|TRBJ2-7|NA|NA
TGCGCCAGCAGCTTGGGATGGGCGGGGTTCTCCTACGAGCAGTACTTC
CASSLGWAGFSYEQYF
>TRBV28|TRBJ1-4|TRBD1|NA
TGTGCCAGCAGTTTTTCTACCAGAGACAGGGTCAAAGAAAAACTGTTTTTT
CASSFSTRDRVKEKLFF
>TRBV6-4|TRBJ2-1|NA|NA
TGTGCCAGCAGTGACGTAGGGGGCTCCTACAATGAGCAGTTCTTC
CASSDVGGSYNEQFF
>TRBV6-6|TRBJ2-5|NA|NA
TGTGCCAGCAGTTATTGGGGGCGCAGCCAAGAGACCCAGTACTTC
CASSYWGRSQETQYF
>TRBV27|TRBJ1-1|NA|NA
TGTGCCAGCAGTTTATCTGCCGGGACTGAAGCTTTCTTT
CASSLSAGTEAFF
>TRBV6-5|TRBJ2-1|TRBD2|NA
TGTGCCAGCAGTTACGCTAGCGGGGGGGTAGGGGAGCAGTTCTTC
CASSYASGGVGEQFF
>TRBV7-6|TRBJ2-7|NA|NA
TGTGCCAGCAGCTTAGTCGACACCTACGAGCAGTACTTC
CASSLVDTYEQYF
>TRBV28|TRBJ2-5|TRBD1|NA
TGTGCCAGCAGTTTATCTTTATTAGCCTTGGGACAGGGGGAAGAGACCCAGTACTTC
CASSLSLLALGQGEETQYF
>TRBV3-1/TRBV3-2|TRBJ2-2|TRBD2|NA
TGTGCCAGCAGCCAAAGAGGTTGGACTAGCGGGAACACCGGGGAGCTGTTTTTT
CASSQRGWTSGNTGELFF
>TRBV9|TRBJ2-1|NA|NA
TGTGCCAGCAGCGTAGCCGGGATCAACAATGAGCAGTTCTTC
CASSVAGINNEQFF
>TRBV15|TRBJ2-7|NA|NA
TGTGCCACCAGCAGAGGGCTAGCTCCCTCTGGAGAGCAGTACTTC
CATSRGLAPSGEQYF
>TRBV6-5|TRBJ1-5|NA|NA
TGTGCCAGCAGCTCCGGACATCATAGCAATCAGCCCCAGCATTTT
CASSSGHHSNQPQHF
>TRBV29-1|TRBJ2-1|NA|NA
TGCAGCGTCGGGGGACGACCGGGACAGAGCTCCTACAATGAGCAGTTCTTC
CSVGGRPGQSSYNEQFF
>TRBV7-8|TRBJ1-1|NA|NA
TGTGCCAGCAGCCAGGGTCAAGGGAACACTGAAGCTTTCTTT
CASSQGQGNTEAFF
>TRBV28|TRBJ1-3|TRBD1|NA
TGTGCCAGCACTTCTACGGGACAGGGATCCACCATATATTTT
CASTSTGQGSTIYF
>TRBV30|TRBJ2-1|TRBD2|NA
TGTGCCTGGGTAAATAGCGGGAGTTTTTACAATGAGCAGTTCTTC
CAWVNSGSFYNEQFF
>TRBV18|TRBJ2-5|NA|once
TGTGCCAGCTCACTGCGGCGGGAAGAGACCCAGTACTTC
CASSLRREETQYF
>TRBV2|TRBJ1-2|NA|NA
TGTGCCAGCAGTGACGTAGGGATTGGGACTCTCTATGGCTACACCTTC
CASSDVGIGTLYGYTF
>TRBV7-9|TRBJ1-4|TRBD1|NA
TGTGCCAGCAGCTTAGGGGACAGGCAAAATGAAAAACTGTTTTTT
CASSLGDRQNEKLFF
>TRBV30|TRBJ1-5|NA|NA
TGTGCCTGGAGTGTACCGGGAGGGAGTCAGCCCCAGCATTTT
CAWSVPGGSQPQHF
>TRBV13|TRBJ2-5|TRBD2|once
TGTGCCAGCAGCTCCCGAACTAGCGGGGTTTGGGAGACCCAGTACTTC
CASSSRTSGVWETQYF
>TRBV2|TRBJ2-5|NA|once
TGTGCCAGCAGTGACGTGGCCCAAGAGACCCAGTACTTC
CASSDVAQETQYF
>TRBV19|TRBJ2-1|TRBD2|few
TGTGCCAGTAGTATAGACAGCGGGAGGGCACTCTACAATGAGCAGTTCTTC
CASSIDSGRALYNEQFF
>TRBV3-1/TRBV3-2|TRBJ2-2|TRBD2|once
TGTGCCAGCAGCCAAGCCCGGGAGGCCGGGGAGCTGTTTTTT
CASSQAREAGELFF
>TRBV4-3|TRBJ1-2|NA|NA
TGCGCCAGCAGCCAAGTTCAGGAGGGCTTCTATGGCTACACCTTC
CASSQVQEGFYGYTF